A selection of T cell receptor beta chains follows, all from one sample in a study of post-analysis software for immune sequencing data. TCRdb redid the calling of the PCR reads with MiXCR, one entry per CDR3 protein. The data contain some 690,000 distinct CDR3 sequences, approximately 30% of them seen just once; the ten biggest clones take up roughly 0.54%. Sequenced: blood. Receptor source: a girl between 5 and 17 years old with multiple sclerosis. Each CDR3 is given with its conserved first and last residue. D genes are given only for firm matches. Expanded clones are given a class, and other clones once, few, many or no size at all.

D,size,V,J,DNA,CDR3
TRBD1,many,TRBV5-1,TRBJ1-1,TGTGCCAGCAGCTTAACAGGGGGCACTGAAGCTTTCTTT,CASSLTGGTEAFF
.,.,TRBV10-3,TRBJ2-5,TGTGCCATCAGTGAGTCGGGGCAGGGTGAGACCCAGTACTTC,CAISESGQGETQYF
.,few,TRBV20-1,TRBJ2-4,TGCAGTGCTAGAGATGGCCTAGAAGCCAAAAACATTCAGTACTTC,CSARDGLEAKNIQYF
.,.,TRBV4-3,TRBJ1-6,TGCGCCAGCAGCCAAGAGGTGGCTGAATATAATTCACCCCTCCACTTT,CASSQEVAEYNSPLHF
TRBD2,.,TRBV15,TRBJ2-5,TGTGCCACCAGCAGAGGGACTAGCGGGGGGGCGCGGGAGACCCAGTACTTC,CATSRGTSGGARETQYF
.,.,TRBV6-6,TRBJ2-1,TGTGCCAGCGCCCTACTTAATGAGCAGTTCTTC,CASALLNEQFF
.,.,TRBV4-1,TRBJ1-2,TGCGCCAGCAGCCAAGAAAAAGGGAACTATGGCTACACCTTC,CASSQEKGNYGYTF
.,.,TRBV11-2,TRBJ2-7,TGTGCCAGCAGCCTCGGGGCAGGGAACTTCTACGAGCAGTACTTC,CASSLGAGNFYEQYF
.,.,TRBV20-1,TRBJ2-5,TGCAGTGCTAGAGCCGGCGGGGCGTTGGAGACCCAGTACTTC,CSARAGGALETQYF
.,.,TRBV20-1,TRBJ2-3,TGCAGTGCGAGCGGGTACCGGGGTTTTTCAGATACGCAGTATTTT,CSASGYRGFSDTQYF
.,few,TRBV6-1,TRBJ2-4,TGTGCCATCCTTGGGACGCCCGGCCGTTTGTACTTC,CAILGTPGRLYF
.,.,TRBV5-1,TRBJ2-5,TGCGCCAGCACCGCAGACGGAGGGTTGGAAGAGACCCAGTACTTC,CASTADGGLEETQYF
.,.,TRBV7-9,TRBJ2-7,TGTGCCAGCAGCTTAGTGGGGGGCGGAACCCCCCACGAGCAGTACTTC,CASSLVGGGTPHEQYF
.,few,TRBV29-1,TRBJ1-2,TGCAGCGTTGGGGGCGTTGGGTTACAGGGCTACACCTTC,CSVGGVGLQGYTF
.,.,TRBV7-2,TRBJ1-4,TGTGCCAGCAGCAGGGGGGGTGGGGGCGCCGAAAAACTGTTTTTT,CASSRGGGGAEKLFF
.,few,TRBV6-2/TRBV6-3,TRBJ2-7,TGTGCCACCTCAAGGAGGTTGGGCGAGCAGTACTTC,CATSRRLGEQYF
TRBD1,few,TRBV28,TRBJ2-7,TGTGCCAGCAGTCGGACAGGGCCCTACGAGCAGTACTTC,CASSRTGPYEQYF
.,.,TRBV7-2,TRBJ1-4,TGTGCCAGCAGCAGGGGGATGACTGAAAAACTGTTTTTT,CASSRGMTEKLFF
TRBD2,.,TRBV20-1,TRBJ2-1,TGCAGTGCCCTACCTGAGCGGGGGGAAAGGGAGCAGTTCTTC,CSALPERGEREQFF
TRBD1,many,TRBV7-2,TRBJ1-2,TGTGCCAGCAGCCAAGGGACAGGGAGGGGCTACACCTTC,CASSQGTGRGYTF
TRBD2,.,TRBV12-3/TRBV12-4,TRBJ2-2,TGTGCCAGCAGTTTCAAGCTTGGACTAGCGGGCGTGAACACCGGGGAGCTGTTTTTT,CASSFKLGLAGVNTGELFF
.,.,TRBV7-9,TRBJ2-5,TGTGCCAGCAGCTTAGGTCGTCGGCGACAGACCCAGTACTTC,CASSLGRRRQTQYF
.,.,TRBV12-3/TRBV12-4,TRBJ1-6,TGTGCCAGCAGTTTCGGGGGGCGGGCCACGACCCTCCACTTT,CASSFGGRATTLHF
TRBD1,few,TRBV5-1,TRBJ2-3,TGCGCCAGCAGCGCAGGGGGCGCAGATACGCAGTATTTT,CASSAGGADTQYF
.,few,TRBV20-1,TRBJ1-2,TGCAGTGCTAGAGACAGTAGGAACTATGGCTACACCTTC,CSARDSRNYGYTF
TRBD1,.,TRBV5-1,TRBJ1-1,TGCGCCAGCAGCTTGGCGGGACAGGGGGCGGCTGAAGCTTTCTTT,CASSLAGQGAAEAFF
.,.,TRBV10-3,TRBJ1-1,TGTGCCATCAGTGAGCAAGAGAGCACTGAAGCTTTCTTT,CAISEQESTEAFF
.,few,TRBV6-5,TRBJ1-2,TGTGCCAGCAGGCAGGGAACCCGCTATGGCTACACCTTC,CASRQGTRYGYTF
.,.,TRBV29-1,TRBJ2-2,TGCAGCGTTGAATTCAGGCTGAACACCGGGGAGCTGTTTTTT,CSVEFRLNTGELFF
TRBD1,.,TRBV7-2,TRBJ2-5,TGTGCCAGCAGCTTGGGACAGGGGGCGCGAGAAGAGACCCAGTACTTC,CASSLGQGAREETQYF
.,few,TRBV20-1,TRBJ2-4,TGCAGTGCGCGAGTGGCAGTAGCCAAAAACATTCAGTACTTC,CSARVAVAKNIQYF
TRBD1,few,TRBV3-1,TRBJ1-1,TGTGCCAGCAGCCACGGTAACAGGGGGCGGAACACTGAAGCTTTCTTT,CASSHGNRGRNTEAFF
.,.,TRBV19,TRBJ2-7,TGTGCCAGTAGTTTTTCGGCTACCTACGAGCAGTACTTC,CASSFSATYEQYF
.,.,TRBV29-1,TRBJ2-5,TGCAGCGTCCGGACCCGAGCGGACCAAGAGACCCAGTACTTC,CSVRTRADQETQYF
.,.,TRBV12-3/TRBV12-4,TRBJ2-5,TGTGTCAGCAGTTTCGGTAATGCACAAGAGACCCAGTACTTC,CVSSFGNAQETQYF
.,.,TRBV29-1,TRBJ2-2,TGCAGCGTTGAAGGAGGGGGACATAACACCGGGGAGCTGTTTTTT,CSVEGGGHNTGELFF
TRBD2,.,TRBV7-9,TRBJ2-7,TGTGCCAGCAGCGCCCGGACGGGGCTAGCGGGAGGTACCTACGAGCAGTACTTC,CASSARTGLAGGTYEQYF
.,.,TRBV28,TRBJ2-7,TGTGCCAACAGTTCCACCACGGGGTTAGTCTCCTACGAGCAGTACTTC,CANSSTTGLVSYEQYF
.,.,TRBV20-1,TRBJ2-7,TGCAGTGCTAGAGTAGGGAGGGGGCTGGGTTACGAGCAGTACTTC,CSARVGRGLGYEQYF
.,.,TRBV18,TRBJ2-3,TGTGCCAGCTCACCAACTGCACCGGGGGCCGTGGATACGCAGTATTTT,CASSPTAPGAVDTQYF
TRBD2,.,TRBV7-2,TRBJ2-3,TGTGCCAGCAGCCGACTAGCGGGGGGAGGATACAGCACAGATACGCAGTATTTT,CASSRLAGGGYSTDTQYF
.,.,TRBV7-2,TRBJ1-2,TGTGCCAGCAGCTTCTCCGCGGCGGCAGGGAGTGGCTACACCTTC,CASSFSAAAGSGYTF
TRBD2,few,TRBV12-3/TRBV12-4,TRBJ2-5,TGTGCCAGCAGTTCAGCACTAGCGGGGGAGCTCCAAGAGACCCAGTACTTC,CASSSALAGELQETQYF
TRBD1,.,TRBV5-1,TRBJ2-3,TGCGCCAGCAGCTTCGACTCCCCAGGGGGCTTCGGCACAGATACGCAGTATTTT,CASSFDSPGGFGTDTQYF
TRBD2,.,TRBV4-3,TRBJ2-7,TGCGCCAGCAGCCGCGCTAGCGGGCCCTCCTACGAGCAGTACTTC,CASSRASGPSYEQYF
.,.,TRBV6-2/TRBV6-3,TRBJ1-1,TGTGCCAGCAGTTACTCGACCCTACTGATACCGAACACTGAAGCTTTCTTT,CASSYSTLLIPNTEAFF
.,once,TRBV7-9,TRBJ1-1,TGTGCCAGCAACTTAAGGGGGGCGAGGGACACTGAAGCTTTCTTT,CASNLRGARDTEAFF
.,.,TRBV5-1,TRBJ2-7,TGCGCCAGCAGCTTCGCAGAAGGGATCACCTACGAGCAGTACTTC,CASSFAEGITYEQYF
.,few,TRBV19,TRBJ1-5,TGTGCCAGTAGACCCCTCCAGACAGCATATAGCAATCAGCCCCAGCATTTT,CASRPLQTAYSNQPQHF
.,.,TRBV25-1,TRBJ2-5,TGTGCCTGTCCTCATTGGGGTCGGGAGACCCAGTACTTC,CACPHWGRETQYF
TRBD2,once,TRBV10-3,TRBJ2-3,TGTGCCTTCAGTGAGTCGAAGGTAGCGGGAGCCGATACGCAGTATTTT,CAFSESKVAGADTQYF
.,.,TRBV7-9,TRBJ2-2,TGTGCCAGCAGGAAGGGGCTGCTGAACACCGGGGAGCTGTTTTTT,CASRKGLLNTGELFF
TRBD2,few,TRBV20-1,TRBJ2-7,TGCAGTGCTAGAGCGGGACTAGCTTCCTACGAGCAGTACTTC,CSARAGLASYEQYF
.,few,TRBV7-9,TRBJ1-1,TGTGCCAGCAGCTTAGTTCTGGCTGAAGCTTTCTTT,CASSLVLAEAFF